A single sample is the source of the 29 T cell receptor beta chains below, sequenced in a study of cytomegalovirus exposure and HLA in healthy donors. Sequenced by immunoSEQ multiplex PCR; TCRdb stores in-frame clones only, minus some. Here the sample spans about 120,000 clones, 89% being singletons. Sequences were obtained from PBMCs. The receptors stem from a woman in her late teens or twenties in good health and CMV-seronegative.

The chain links TRBV5-4 to TRBJ1-1; no firm D call. The V end was cut by 6 bases, the J end by 1 base, with 4 bases between. The CDR3 sequence is 11 residues long. Germline-derived CDR1 and CDR2 are SGHNT and YYREEE (reference sequence). This CDR3 reads CASTGNTEAFF. The CDR3 nucleotides read TGTGCCAGCACGGGGAACACTGAAGCTTTCTTT.

The rearrangement links TRBV11-3 to TRBJ2-2, with TRBD2 identical over 8 bases. Per the germline V gene, CDR1 is SGHNT and CDR2 is YENEEA. V shed 2 bases, J shed 5 bases, and the junction held 1 base outside the gene matches. The CDR3 loop spans 14 amino acids. CDR3 sequence: CASSLSGSTGELFF. As DNA, the CDR3 is TGTGCCAGCAGCTTAAGCGGGAGTACCGGGGAGCTGTTTTTT.

CDR3: CASSNGGYEKLFF. The CDR3 bases are TGTGCCAGCAGCAACGGGGGATACGAAAAACTGTTTTTT. The chain carries TRBV5-6 and TRBJ1-4; the D gene is possibly TRBD1 (5 bases). The CDR3 totals 13 residues. Trimming removed 4 bases at V and 8 bases at J, with 12 bases between. Germline V gene data show CDR1 as SGHDT and CDR2 as YYEEEE.

V usage is TRBV27 and J usage is TRBJ2-1; TRBD2 aligns across 8 bases. The CDR3 is 14 residues long. Germline V gene sequence: CDR1 MNHEY, CDR2 SMNVEV (reference sequence). Trimming cost V 3 bases and J 7 bases; bases outside gene matches: 5. The CDR3 DNA reads as TGTGCCAGCAGTTTTACCGCTAGCGGGAATGAGCAGTTCTTC. Translating it yields CASSFTASGNEQFF.

The chain has TRBV4-3 and TRBJ2-1, with 7 nucleotides matching TRBD2. The V segment lost 3 bases and the J segment 9 bases; nucleotides outside the gene matches: 8. Germline CDR1 and CDR2: LGHNA and YSLEER. This CDR3 region has 14 residues. In nucleotides, the CDR3 is TGCGCCAGCAGCCAGGGGGACTATTCATCTGAGCAGTTCTTC. Its translation is CASSQGDYSSEQFF.

V gene TRBV14 combines with J gene TRBJ2-1, with 8 bases lining up with TRBD2. CDR1 and CDR2 (germline): SGHDN, FVKESK. The CDR3 consists of 15 residues. With 1 base clipped from V and 6 bases from J, the junction kept 5 bases outside the gene matches. The CDR3 DNA reads as TGTGCCAGCAGCCAAGGGAGCGGGGGTAGCAATGAGCAGTTCTTC. It yields the protein CASSQGSGGSNEQFF. Looking up the rest from reference TRBV14 and TRBJ2-1 gives the full variable domain: EAGVTQFPSHSVIEKGQTVTLRCDPISGHDNLYWYRRVMGKEIKFLLHFVKESKQDESGMPNNRFLAERTGGTYSTLKVQPAELEDSGVYFCASSQGSGGSNEQFFGPGTRLTVL.

The chain joins TRBV11-2 to TRBJ2-7, with D perhaps TRBD1 (5 bases). CDR1 and CDR2 from the germline V gene are SGHAT and FQNNGV. Trimming pared 7 bases from V and 2 bases from J, leaving 15 bases between. The CDR3 loop spans 14 amino acids. In nucleotides, the CDR3 is TGTGCCAGCAAGACACCAGGGAATCCCTACGAGCAGTACGTC. Protein sequence: CASKTPGNPYEQYV.

The rearrangement uses TRBV6-6 and TRBJ2-1; TRBD2 might be the D (6 bases). Per germline, CDR1 MNHNY and CDR2 SVGAGI (reference sequence). There are 15 residues in the CDR3. The V and J ends lost 5 bases and 1 base respectively, with 12 bases between them. The chain's CDR3 is CASSPPGTSYNEQFF. CDR3 in DNA: TGTGCCAGCAGTCCCCCCGGGACTTCCTACAATGAGCAGTTCTTC.

The chain combines TRBV15 with TRBJ1-2; D gene uncertain. The ends were cut back, 0 bases at V and 4 bases at J, with 6 bases in the middle. The CDR3 has 13 amino acids. Germline CDR1 reads LNHNV; CDR2 reads YYDKDF (reference sequence). The CDR3: CATSRDQIYGYTF. CDR3 in DNA: TGTGCCACCAGCAGAGACCAGATCTATGGCTACACCTTC.

The chain joins TRBV5-4 to TRBJ2-5; D is possibly TRBD2 (7 bases). There are 15 residues in the CDR3. Germline V gives CDR1 SGHNT, CDR2 YYREEE (reference sequence). Trimming left V 0 bases short and J 0 bases short, with 9 bases between. This CDR3 reads CASSLAGGYQETQYF. The CDR3, as DNA: TGTGCCAGCAGCTTGGCGGGGGGCTACCAAGAGACCCAGTACTTC.

This CDR3 is CASSNLGQLEQYV. As DNA, the CDR3 is TGTGCCAGCAGCAACTTGGGACAACTCGAGCAGTACGTC. The chain couples TRBV7-9 to TRBJ2-7; a possible D gene is TRBD1 (6 bases). V was pared by 5 bases and J by 6 bases, with 14 bases between. The CDR3 spans 13 residues. Looked up from germline, CDR1 is SEHNR and CDR2 is FQNEAQ (reference sequence).

This chain links TRBV19 with TRBJ1-2; possibly TRBD1 for D (5 bases). The V gene lost 3 bases and the J gene lost 4 bases, with 12 bases spanning the gap. This CDR3 region has 14 residues. Germline lookup yields CDR1 LNHDA and CDR2 SQIVND (reference sequence). In DNA, the CDR3 is TGTGCCAGTAGTATGGCAGGGAACCCCTATGGCTACACCTTC. It encodes CASSMAGNPYGYTF.

The rearrangement links TRBV30 to TRBJ2-7; a weak D match, TRBD1 (5 bases). Germline V gene data show CDR1 as GTSNPN and CDR2 as SVGIG (reference sequence). The CDR3 runs to 12 residues. V dropped 2 bases and J dropped 3 bases, with 8 bases sitting between them. CDR3 sequence reads: CAWSWQGYEQYF. For the CDR3, the DNA is TGTGCCTGGAGTTGGCAGGGCTACGAGCAGTACTTC.

The rearrangement joins TRBV5-8 to TRBJ1-5; 7 bases map to TRBD1. V was clipped by 7 bases and J by 11 bases; unmatched bases: 9. The CDR3 extends over 12 amino acids. Per the germline V gene, CDR1 is SGHTS and CDR2 is YDEGEE. The CDR3 spells CASGGGRGAQHF. In DNA, the CDR3 is TGTGCCAGCGGAGGGGGCAGAGGGGCCCAGCATTTT.

The J gene is TRBJ2-1, the V gene TRBV27, with TRBD2 identical over 7 bases. The CDR3 consists of 16 residues. V was pared by 3 bases and J by 5 bases, with 10 bases of the junction left unmatched. Germline V lookup: CDR1 MNHEY, CDR2 SMNVEV (reference sequence). The CDR3 DNA sequence: TGTGCCAGCAGTTTTCAGCTAGCGGTCCTGAACAATGAGCAGTTCTTC. It yields the protein CASSFQLAVLNNEQFF.

This sequence joins TRBV10-3 and TRBJ1-5, with a possible D match to TRBD1 (5 bases). The CDR3 loop spans 14 amino acids. With 8 bases removed from V and 0 bases from J, the gap between germline ends came to 11 bases. Germline V gene lookup returns CDR1 ENHRY and CDR2 SYGVKD. The CDR3 loop is CAIAQGYSNQPQHF. CDR3 sequence (DNA): TGTGCCATCGCTCAGGGATATAGCAATCAGCCCCAGCATTTT.

This chain joins TRBV18 and TRBJ2-7; D unresolved. Germline CDR1 reads KGHSH; CDR2 reads LQKENI. Deletions cut 2 bases from V and 3 bases from J, with 8 bases between. This CDR3 spans 13 amino acids. CDR3 nucleotides: TGTGCCAGCTCACCAGGCTTCGACTACGAGCAGTACTTC. Translating it yields CASSPGFDYEQYF. Together with reference TRBV18 and TRBJ2-7, the CDR3 gives the full variable domain: NAGVMQNPRHLVRRRGQEARLRCSPMKGHSHVYWYRQLPEEGLKFMVYLQKENIIDESGMPKERFSAEFPKEGPSILRIQQVVRGDSAAYFCASSPGFDYEQYFGPGTRLTVT.

J is TRBJ2-1 and V is TRBV5-1; 11 bases line up with TRBD2. V shed 6 bases, J shed 6 bases, and the junction held 5 bases outside the gene matches. The CDR3 contains 14 residues. Per the germline V gene, CDR1 is SGHRS and CDR2 is YFSETQ. The CDR3 coding sequence is TGCGCCAGCAACACCGGGACTAGCGGCAATGAGCAGTTCTTC. It yields the protein CASNTGTSGNEQFF.

The genes are TRBV10-1 and TRBJ2-1; 7 nucleotides match TRBD2. The CDR3 covers 16 residues. V shed 2 bases, J shed 4 bases, and the junction held 8 bases outside the gene matches. Germline CDR1 reads WNHNN; CDR2 reads SYGVQD (reference sequence). CDR3 loop: CASSEVLAEEYNEQFF. As DNA, the CDR3 is TGCGCCAGCAGTGAGGTGCTAGCGGAGGAATACAATGAGCAGTTCTTC.

CDR3 sequence reads: CASSSTGGAIWAADTQYF. Here the CDR3 DNA reads TGTGCCAGCAGCTCGACAGGGGGCGCGATCTGGGCTGCAGATACGCAGTATTTT. V gene TRBV28 combines with J gene TRBJ2-3, with 10 bases aligning to TRBD1. V was pared by 6 bases and J by 4 bases, with 16 bases of the junction left unmatched. The germline gives CDR1 MDHEN, CDR2 SYDVKM. There are 18 residues in the CDR3.

J is TRBJ2-7 and V is TRBV30; 10 nucleotides line up with TRBD1. CDR1 and CDR2 (germline): GTSNPN, SVGIG (reference sequence). Trimming cost V 2 bases and J 5 bases; bases outside gene matches: 9. The CDR3 has 15 residues. For the CDR3, the DNA is TGTGCCTGGAGTTCGGGACAGGGGAAGAGGGACGAGCAGTACTTC. It encodes CAWSSGQGKRDEQYF.

In DNA, the CDR3 is TGCGCCAGCAGCTTGGGCGGAGGAGGGTCTCAGCCCCAGCATTTT. Translation gives CASSLGGGGSQPQHF. The chain combines TRBV5-1 with TRBJ1-5; unclear D gene. Trimming removed 0 bases at V and 6 bases at J, with 13 bases between. The CDR3 runs to 15 residues. Germline CDR1 SGHRS, CDR2 YFSETQ.

This chain uses TRBV13 with TRBJ2-2; 11 nucleotides agree with TRBD2. CDR1 is PRHDT and CDR2 is FYEKMQ in the germline V gene (reference sequence). V lost 4 bases to trimming and J lost 6 bases; unmatched junction nucleotides: 13. The CDR3 consists of 18 residues. The CDR3 DNA is TGTGCCAGCAGCTCCGTAACACTAAAGGGACTAGCGGCCGGGGAGCTGTTTTTT. Its translation: CASSSVTLKGLAAGELFF. Using reference TRBV13 and TRBJ2-2 for the parts outside the CDR3, the full variable domain is AAGVIQSPRHLIKEKRETATLKCYPIPRHDTVYWYQQGPGQDPQFLISFYEKMQSDKGSIPDRFSAQQFSDYHSELNMSSLELGDSALYFCASSSVTLKGLAAGELFFGEGSRLTVL.

This clone came up once. The V and J genes are TRBV5-8 and TRBJ1-5; TRBD1 agrees at 10 bases. The V and J ends lost 6 bases and 1 base, in that order; junction bases with no gene match: 7. This CDR3 is 16 amino acids long. Germline V gene data show CDR1 as SGHTS and CDR2 as YDEGEE. CDR3 protein: CASIPGQGISNQPQHF. The CDR3 DNA reads TGTGCCAGCATCCCGGGACAGGGGATAAGCAATCAGCCCCAGCATTTT. Based on the CDR3 plus reference TRBV5-8 and TRBJ1-5, the full variable domain is EAGVTQSPTHLIKTRGQQATLRCSPISGHTSVYWYQQALGLGLQFLLWYDEGEERNRGNFPPRFSGRQFPNYSSELNVNALELEDSALYLCASIPGQGISNQPQHFGDGTRLSIL.

V usage is TRBV7-6 and J usage is TRBJ1-5; 7 bases match TRBD1. J lost 0 bases, V lost 10 bases, and 18 bases had no gene match. CDR3 length equals 18 residues. Germline V gene lookup returns CDR1 SGHVS and CDR2 FNYEAQ. The CDR3 region has the DNA TGTGCCAAGTCCGAAGGGACAGAAAACCCTTATAGCAATCAGCCCCAGCATTTT. It yields the protein CAKSEGTENPYSNQPQHF.

CDR3: CASSPPDRGLEAFF. CDR3 coding DNA: TGCGCCAGCAGCCCACCGGACCGAGGACTGGAAGCTTTCTTT. This chain connects TRBV4-1 to TRBJ1-1, with no clear D. Trimming removed 4 bases at V and 8 bases at J, with 17 bases between. The CDR3 covers 14 residues. Germline V lookup: CDR1 MGHRA, CDR2 YSYEKL.

The rearrangement uses TRBV7-2 and TRBJ2-3, with D unclear. Trimming took 2 bases from V and 6 from J, leaving 12 bases between them. The CDR3 has 14 residues. CDR1 is SGHTA and CDR2 is FQGNSA in the germline V gene. This chain's CDR3 is CASSLIGIGDTQYF. CDR3 bases: TGTGCCAGCAGCTTAATCGGCATCGGGGATACGCAGTATTTT. The full variable domain, rest sourced from reference TRBV7-2 and TRBJ2-3, is GAGVSQSPSNKVTEKGKDVELRCDPISGHTALYWYRQSLGQGLEFLIYFQGNSAPDKSGLPSDRFSAERTGGSVSTLTIQRTQQEDSAVYLCASSLIGIGDTQYFGPGTRLTVL.

The chain has TRBV28 and TRBJ1-2, with 8 bases matching TRBD1. V shed 4 bases, J shed 7 bases, and the junction held 5 bases outside the gene matches. The germline CDR1 and CDR2 sequences are MDHEN and SYDVKM. This CDR3 contains 13 residues. CDR3 nucleotide sequence: TGTGCCAGCAGTTCCGCCACAGGGGGTGGCTACACCTTC. Translation gives CASSSATGGGYTF.

The chain couples TRBV6-4 to TRBJ2-7; TRBD1 aligns across 7 bases. The germline V gene has CDR1 MRHNA and CDR2 SNTAGT. The J segment lost 3 bases and the V segment lost 4 bases, leaving 12 bases of the junction unmatched. This CDR3 contains 16 residues. The CDR3 protein is CASSVPSPGQIYEQYV. In DNA, the CDR3 is TGTGCCAGCAGTGTGCCTTCCCCGGGACAGATCTACGAGCAGTACGTC.